Listed here is a single T cell receptor beta chain. The antigen remains unidentified. The data were taken from a study of CD8 T cells in ankylosing spondylitis. The CDR3 has 15 amino acids. V was trimmed by 7 bases and J by 0 bases, leaving 17 bases between them. CDR1 is DFQATT, CDR2 SNEGSKA, per germline (reference sequence). Study-wide findings and caveats: Blood of patients with ankylosing spondylitis appeared to be characterized by a TCR beta motif of roughly eight highly homologous variants.

TCRdb analysed the 5' RACE reads with MiXCR anew, one entry per CDR3 protein. Of more than 650,000 distinct CDR3 sequences in the sample, 10% to 15% are singletons; the top ten hold about 0.5%. J is TRBJ2-3 and V is TRBV20-1; D is uncertain. The receptor was isolated from a male donor with ankylosing spondylitis. Sequenced: blood, either unsorted or a sorted T cell fraction (not recorded which). CDR3 residues: CSVKANRVSTDTQYF. The CDR3 bases are TGCAGTGTTAAAGCGAACCGCGTAAGCACAGATACGCAGTATTTT.